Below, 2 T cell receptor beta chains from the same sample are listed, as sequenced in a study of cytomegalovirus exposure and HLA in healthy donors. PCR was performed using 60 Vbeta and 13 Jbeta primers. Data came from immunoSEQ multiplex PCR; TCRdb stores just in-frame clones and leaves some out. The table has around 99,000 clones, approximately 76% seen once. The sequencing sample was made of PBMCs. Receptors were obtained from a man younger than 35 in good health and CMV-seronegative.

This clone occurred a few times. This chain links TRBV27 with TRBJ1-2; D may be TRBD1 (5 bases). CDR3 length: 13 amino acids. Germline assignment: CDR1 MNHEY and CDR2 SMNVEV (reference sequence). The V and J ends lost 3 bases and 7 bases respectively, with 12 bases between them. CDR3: CASSFGGVSGYTF. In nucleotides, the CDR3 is TGTGCCAGCAGTTTTGGGGGGGTTTCTGGCTACACCTTC.

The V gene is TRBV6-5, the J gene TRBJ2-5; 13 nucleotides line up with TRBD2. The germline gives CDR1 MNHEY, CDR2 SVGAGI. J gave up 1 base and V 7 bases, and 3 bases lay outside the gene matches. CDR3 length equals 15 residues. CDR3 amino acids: CASKGTSGIQETQYF. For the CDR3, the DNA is TGTGCCAGCAAAGGGACTAGCGGGATCCAAGAGACCCAGTACTTC.